One TCR beta chain is described in this entry. Its antigen is unknown. The repertoire was sequenced with immunoSEQ multiplex PCR; TCRdb's copy has only in-frame clones and lacks some. This sample carries about 15,000 clones, 70% of them seen once, and the ten largest clones take about 9.9%. This entry is derived from a study of vaccination effects on CD4 cells after COVID-19. Study-level information: Relative to the second dose, post-vaccine samples were obtained a median of 72 days later.

Whole-study findings and limits: Clonal contraction was marked in infection- and vaccine-induced clones late after vaccination.

V gave up 6 bases and J gave up 6 bases; unmatched junction bases: 6. This CDR3 contains 13 residues. CDR1 and CDR2 from the germline V gene are SQVTM and ANQGSEA. The ViraFEST assay expanded antigen-specific CD4+ T cells with viral peptide pools before sequencing. Following an approximately ten-day culture, CD4+ T cells were purified. Participants each got two BNT162b2 or mRNA-1273 vaccine doses. Replacing half the medium with IL-2 medium was done on days 3 and 7. The chain joins TRBV29-1 to TRBJ2-1, with TRBD2 matching over 9 bases. The sample was CD4+ T cells from PBMCs cultured with SARS-CoV-2 spike peptides, taken after COVID-19 vaccination. The TCR was taken from a human donor who received a COVID-19 vaccine. As DNA, the CDR3 is TGCAGCGTCGTACCACTAGCGGGCAATGAGCAGTTCTTC. It translates to CSVVPLAGNEQFF.